This T cell receptor beta chain derives from a study of shared clonotypes between healthy human individuals (dated by TCRdb to 2018 to 2021). For the study in its entirety: A few men and a couple of women, aged 18 to 49 years, made up the cohort. For each donor, CD4 naive and CD4 memory were each given three plates, CD8 naive was given two plates, and CD8 memory was given one plate. To increase sequencing depth and limit assay-specific biases, different laboratories used diverse techniques to prepare libraries and sequence TCR repertoires. To estimate repertoire size and how much clonotype sharing occurs between individuals, the study deeply sequenced the blood TCR repertoires of roughly 5 healthy adults. Between about 0.9 and 8.9 billion PBMCs per donor were obtained by leukapheresis.

General findings and caveats noted by the study authors: Compared with non-shared clonotypes, the clonotypes found in all four sorted-subset donors had higher generation probabilities. Even with the large sequencing depth, rarefaction of the sorted-subset datasets indicated that sequencing was incomplete. Estimated clonotype richness was generally larger for naive than for memory subsets. Because the study included a small number of donors, the genetic and exposure-history diversity represented was limited. Only blood was sampled, and tissue TCR repertoires likely differ from those in blood. Across several donors, around 5% of naive CD4, roughly 3.5% of naive CD8, about 2% of memory CD4, and roughly 0.41% of memory CD8 clonotypes were shared. Pairwise subsampling led to the expectation that sequencing depth would affect the degree of clonotype sharing among donors.

From its cysteine to its phenylalanine, the CDR3 spans 14 amino acids. Only CDR3 DNA remains: 42 bases, in frame from the first base. From V the trimming removes 5 bases and from J it removes 5 bases, while the gene matches leave 6 bases of the junction unaccounted for. Based on the germline V gene, the CDR1 and CDR2 sequences are SGHVS and FNYEAQ. Comment on this clone: The antigen this receptor binds is unknown. Base qualities are not at hand, and no much larger clone is one base apart.

For the CD8 naive samples, CD45RO-negative cells were positively selected for CCR7, yielding a CD45RA+CCR7+ population from which TemRA cells were excluded. The donors were healthy, HIV-negative adults who had no recently reported acute infections or vaccinations. Every donor was a Caucasian adult residing in Nashville, Tennessee, USA. Blood was collected by leukapheresis, and PBMCs were isolated by Ficoll-Histopaque density gradient centrifugation and then cryopreserved in liquid nitrogen vapor phase. Analytical flow cytometry was used to check the purity and quantity of each magnetically sorted T cell population. From each sorted fraction, genomic DNA was isolated and quantified by UV absorbance on a Nanodrop 2000c. Using the deep immunoSEQ assay, TCR CDR3 regions were amplified from genomic DNA by multiplex PCR. Extracted genomic DNA from each cell subset was spread evenly across all wells of several immunoSEQ 96-well plates, with each plate serving as a replicate. For sorted subsets, each replicate PCR was loaded with about 0.2 ug genomic DNA, equivalent to 25,000 to 35,000 T cell genomes. The purified libraries were quantified using a Qubit 3.0 fluorometer, sized with a Bioanalyzer 2100, and then quantified again using the KAPA Library Quantification kit. A separate single-read 150-cycle Illumina NextSeq 550 flow cell was used to sequence each immunoSEQ 96-well plate. The original pipeline was this. Because the immunoSEQ output held only junctional sequences and lacked quality scores, the filtering could not match the filtering applied to full-length reads. Sequences were annotated with PyIR, a Python wrapper for IgBLAST v1.9, using IMGT germline references to assign V/J genes and CDR3. Reads were removed for weak V/J assignments (E-value above 1e-6), missing CDR3, stop codons, out-of-frame junctions, or ambiguous translated residues. A V3J clonotype was defined by an identical inferred V gene, J gene, and CDR3 amino acid sequence. Percentage overlap between repertoires was computed as shared unique clonotypes divided by the size of the smaller repertoire. RTK rarefaction, the Chao1 estimator, and Recon v2.1 estimates of unobserved clonotypes were used to assess repertoire richness. Generation probabilities for all TCRbeta clonotypes obtained by the gDNA method from several donors were computed using OLGA. The clones in this table, taken by TCRdb from immuneACCESS, are in-frame only. Not every clone is retained; where verified, under half of the shortfall comes from an unresolved V gene, and the cause of the rest is unknown. V and J calls and clone size are those listed in that table; D and trimming were worked out from the DNA. The sample table lists 1.5 million to 2.5 million clones, roughly 95% of them with a count of one. 0.9% to 1.5% of the sample belongs to the ten largest clones.

This sequence was found in a man aged 18-30 years in good health. Recombination joined TRBV7-6 with TRBJ1-1, with 9 central nucleotides matching TRBD1. The sample taken for sequencing was naive CD8+ T cells sorted from blood. In the paper's terms, the cell subset or site label means: CD45RA+CCR7+. The DNA is TGTGCCAGCAGCGAGAGGACAGGGGATACTGAAGCTTTCTTT. It is translated as CASSERTGDTEAFF.